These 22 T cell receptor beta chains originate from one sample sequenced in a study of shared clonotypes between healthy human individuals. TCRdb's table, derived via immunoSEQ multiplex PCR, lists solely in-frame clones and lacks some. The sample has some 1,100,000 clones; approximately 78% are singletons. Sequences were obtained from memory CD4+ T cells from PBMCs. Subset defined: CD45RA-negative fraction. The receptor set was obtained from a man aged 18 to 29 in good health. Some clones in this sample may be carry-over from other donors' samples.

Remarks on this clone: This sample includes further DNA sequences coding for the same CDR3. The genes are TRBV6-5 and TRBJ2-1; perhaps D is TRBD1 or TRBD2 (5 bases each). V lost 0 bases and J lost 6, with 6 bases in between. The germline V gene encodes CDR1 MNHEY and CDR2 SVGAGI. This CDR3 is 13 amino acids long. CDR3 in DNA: TGTGCCAGCAGTTACTCGAGGGGCAATGAGCAGTTCTTC. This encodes CASSYSRGNEQFF.

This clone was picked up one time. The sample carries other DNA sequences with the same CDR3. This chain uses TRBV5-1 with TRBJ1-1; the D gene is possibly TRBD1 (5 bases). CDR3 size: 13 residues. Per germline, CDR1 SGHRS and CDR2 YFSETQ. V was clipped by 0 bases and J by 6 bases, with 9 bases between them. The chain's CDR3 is CASSLVGGSEAFF. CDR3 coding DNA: TGCGCCAGCAGCTTGGTTGGGGGGTCTGAAGCTTTCTTT.

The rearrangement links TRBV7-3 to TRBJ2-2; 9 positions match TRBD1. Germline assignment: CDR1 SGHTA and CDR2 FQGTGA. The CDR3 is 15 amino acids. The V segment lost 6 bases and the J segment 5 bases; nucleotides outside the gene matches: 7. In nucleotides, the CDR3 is TGTGCCAGCAGACCGACAGGGGGAGGGACCGGGGAGCTGTTTTTT. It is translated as CASRPTGGGTGELFF.

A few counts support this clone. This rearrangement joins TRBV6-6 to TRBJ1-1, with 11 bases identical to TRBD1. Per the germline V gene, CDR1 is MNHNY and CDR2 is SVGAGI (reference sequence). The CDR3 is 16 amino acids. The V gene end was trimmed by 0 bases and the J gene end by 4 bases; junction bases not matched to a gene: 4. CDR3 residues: CASSYSRDRGTTEAFF. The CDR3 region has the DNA TGTGCCAGCAGTTACTCGCGGGACAGGGGGACCACTGAAGCTTTCTTT.

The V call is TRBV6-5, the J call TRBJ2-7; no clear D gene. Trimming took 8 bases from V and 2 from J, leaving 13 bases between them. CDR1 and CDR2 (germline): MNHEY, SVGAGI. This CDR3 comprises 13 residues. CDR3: CASRAPWTYEQYF. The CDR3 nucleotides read TGTGCCAGCCGGGCCCCGTGGACCTACGAGCAGTACTTC.

Here the CDR3 reads CASSQDPTSGSNEQYF. In DNA form, the CDR3 reads TGTGCCAGCAGCCAAGACCCGACTAGCGGGAGCAACGAGCAGTACTTC. The rearrangement links TRBV4-2 to TRBJ2-7; 12 bases are shared with TRBD2. J gave up 5 bases and V 0 bases, and 5 bases lay outside the gene matches. Germline CDR1 reads LGHNA; CDR2 reads YNFKEQ. CDR3 length: 16 amino acids.

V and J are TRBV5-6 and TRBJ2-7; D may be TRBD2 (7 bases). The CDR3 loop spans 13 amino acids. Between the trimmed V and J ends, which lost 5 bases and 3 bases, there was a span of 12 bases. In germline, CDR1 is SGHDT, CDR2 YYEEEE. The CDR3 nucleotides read TGTGCCAGCAGGGGGGGGCGTTTCTACGAGCAGTACTTC. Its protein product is CASRGGRFYEQYF.

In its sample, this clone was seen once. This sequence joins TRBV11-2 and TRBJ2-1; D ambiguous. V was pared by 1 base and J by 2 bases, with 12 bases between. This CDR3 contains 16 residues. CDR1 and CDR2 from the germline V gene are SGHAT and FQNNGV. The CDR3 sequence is CASSLVLTSTYNEQFF. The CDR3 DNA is TGTGCCAGCAGCTTAGTACTGACTTCCACCTACAATGAGCAGTTCTTC.

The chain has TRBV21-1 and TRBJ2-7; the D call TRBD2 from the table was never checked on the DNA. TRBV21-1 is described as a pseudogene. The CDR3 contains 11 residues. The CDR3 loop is CASSMRYEQYF. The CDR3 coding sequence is TGTGCCAGCAGCATGCGTTACGAGCAGTACTTC.

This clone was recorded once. The CDR3 sequence: CASSLIYEQYF. In DNA, the CDR3 is TGTGCCAGCAGCTTGATCTACGAGCAGTACTTC. The chain couples TRBV11-2 to TRBJ2-7; D is unresolved. V lost 3 bases to trimming and J lost 3 bases, with 3 bases between them. Germline values: CDR1 SGHAT, CDR2 FQNNGV. This CDR3 has 11 amino acids.

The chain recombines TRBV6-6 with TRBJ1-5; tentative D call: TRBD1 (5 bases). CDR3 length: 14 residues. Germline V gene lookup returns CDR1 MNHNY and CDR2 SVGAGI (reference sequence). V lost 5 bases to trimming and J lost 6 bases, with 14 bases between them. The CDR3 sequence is CASSGGRIFQPQHF. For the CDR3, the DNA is TGTGCCAGCAGTGGGGGTCGGATCTTTCAGCCCCAGCATTTT.

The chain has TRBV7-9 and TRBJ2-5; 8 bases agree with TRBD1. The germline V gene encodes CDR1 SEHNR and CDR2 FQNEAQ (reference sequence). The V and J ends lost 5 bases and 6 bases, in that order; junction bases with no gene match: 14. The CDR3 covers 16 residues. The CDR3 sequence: CASSPRNQQGEKTQYF. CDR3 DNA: TGTGCCAGCAGCCCCCGAAACCAACAGGGGGAGAAGACCCAGTACTTC.

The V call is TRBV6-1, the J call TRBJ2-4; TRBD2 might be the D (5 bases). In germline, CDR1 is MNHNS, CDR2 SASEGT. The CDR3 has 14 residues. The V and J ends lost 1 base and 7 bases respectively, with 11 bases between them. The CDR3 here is CASSEVEEANIQYF. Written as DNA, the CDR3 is TGTGCCAGCAGTGAAGTGGAGGAGGCGAACATTCAGTACTTC.

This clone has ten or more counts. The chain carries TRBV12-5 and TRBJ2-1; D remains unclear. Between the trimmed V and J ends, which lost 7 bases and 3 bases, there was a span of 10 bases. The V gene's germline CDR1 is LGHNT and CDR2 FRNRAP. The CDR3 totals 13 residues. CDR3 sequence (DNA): TGTGCTAGTGCCCCGACTGTCTACAATGAGCAGTTCTTC. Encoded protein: CASAPTVYNEQFF.

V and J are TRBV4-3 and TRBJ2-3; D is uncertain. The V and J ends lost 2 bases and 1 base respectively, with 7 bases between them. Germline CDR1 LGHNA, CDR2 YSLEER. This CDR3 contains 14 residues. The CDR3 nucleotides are TGCGCCAGCAGCCAATACCCGGGCACAGATACGCAGTATTTT. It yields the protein CASSQYPGTDTQYF.

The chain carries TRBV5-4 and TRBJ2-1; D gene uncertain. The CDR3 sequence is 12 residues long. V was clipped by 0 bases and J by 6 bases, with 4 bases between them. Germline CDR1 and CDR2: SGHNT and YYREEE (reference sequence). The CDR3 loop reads CASSLGSNEQFF. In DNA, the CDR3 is TGTGCCAGCAGCTTGGGTAGCAATGAGCAGTTCTTC.

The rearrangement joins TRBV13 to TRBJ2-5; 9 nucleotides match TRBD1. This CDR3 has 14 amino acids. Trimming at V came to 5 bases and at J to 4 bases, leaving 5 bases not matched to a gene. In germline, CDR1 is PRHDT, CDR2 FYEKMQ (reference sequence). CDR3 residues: CASSNRGRGETQYF. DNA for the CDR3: TGTGCCAGCAGCAACAGGGGGCGCGGAGAGACCCAGTACTTC. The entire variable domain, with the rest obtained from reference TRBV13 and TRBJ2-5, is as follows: AAGVIQSPRHLIKEKRETATLKCYPIPRHDTVYWYQQGPGQDPQFLISFYEKMQSDKGSIPDRFSAQQFSDYHSELNMSSLELGDSALYFCASSNRGRGETQYFGPGTRLLVL.

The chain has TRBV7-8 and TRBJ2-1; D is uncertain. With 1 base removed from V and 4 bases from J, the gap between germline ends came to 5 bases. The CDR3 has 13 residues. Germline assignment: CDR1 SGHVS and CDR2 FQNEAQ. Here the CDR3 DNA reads TGTGCCAGCAGCTTAGAAGCGTACAATGAGCAGTTCTTC. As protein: CASSLEAYNEQFF.

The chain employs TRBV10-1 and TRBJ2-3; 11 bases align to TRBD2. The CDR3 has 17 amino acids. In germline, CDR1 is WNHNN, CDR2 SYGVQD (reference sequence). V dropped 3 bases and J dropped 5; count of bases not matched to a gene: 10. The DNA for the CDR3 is TGCGCCAGCAGTGATTATCCTAGCGGGAGGTTGGAAGATACGCAGTATTTT. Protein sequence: CASSDYPSGRLEDTQYF.

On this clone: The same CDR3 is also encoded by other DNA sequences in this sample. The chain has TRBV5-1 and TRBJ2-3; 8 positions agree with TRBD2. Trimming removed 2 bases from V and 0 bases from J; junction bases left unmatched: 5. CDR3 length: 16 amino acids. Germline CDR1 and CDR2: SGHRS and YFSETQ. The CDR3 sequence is CASSFGSSGSTDTQYF. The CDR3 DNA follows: TGCGCCAGCAGCTTTGGCTCTAGCGGGAGCACAGATACGCAGTATTTT.

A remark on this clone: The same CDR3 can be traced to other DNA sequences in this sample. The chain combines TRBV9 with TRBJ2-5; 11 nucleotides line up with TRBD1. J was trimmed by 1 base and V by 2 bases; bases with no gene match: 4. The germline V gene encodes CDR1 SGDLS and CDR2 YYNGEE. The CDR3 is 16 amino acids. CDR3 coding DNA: TGTGCCAGCAGCGTGTCTGGGACAGGGGGCCAAGAGACCCAGTACTTC. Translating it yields CASSVSGTGGQETQYF. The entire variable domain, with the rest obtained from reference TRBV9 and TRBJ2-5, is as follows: DSGVTQTPKHLITATGQRVTLRCSPRSGDLSVYWYQQSLDQGLQFLIQYYNGEERAKGNILERFSAQQFPDLHSELNLSSLELGDSALYFCASSVSGTGGQETQYFGPGTRLLVL.

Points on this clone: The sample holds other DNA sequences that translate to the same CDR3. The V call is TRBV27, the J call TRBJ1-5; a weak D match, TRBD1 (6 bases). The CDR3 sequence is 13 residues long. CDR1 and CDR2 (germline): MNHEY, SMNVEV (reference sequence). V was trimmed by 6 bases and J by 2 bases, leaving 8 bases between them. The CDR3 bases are TGTGCCAGCAGCCGACAGGGCAATCAGCCCCAGCATTTT. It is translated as CASSRQGNQPQHF.